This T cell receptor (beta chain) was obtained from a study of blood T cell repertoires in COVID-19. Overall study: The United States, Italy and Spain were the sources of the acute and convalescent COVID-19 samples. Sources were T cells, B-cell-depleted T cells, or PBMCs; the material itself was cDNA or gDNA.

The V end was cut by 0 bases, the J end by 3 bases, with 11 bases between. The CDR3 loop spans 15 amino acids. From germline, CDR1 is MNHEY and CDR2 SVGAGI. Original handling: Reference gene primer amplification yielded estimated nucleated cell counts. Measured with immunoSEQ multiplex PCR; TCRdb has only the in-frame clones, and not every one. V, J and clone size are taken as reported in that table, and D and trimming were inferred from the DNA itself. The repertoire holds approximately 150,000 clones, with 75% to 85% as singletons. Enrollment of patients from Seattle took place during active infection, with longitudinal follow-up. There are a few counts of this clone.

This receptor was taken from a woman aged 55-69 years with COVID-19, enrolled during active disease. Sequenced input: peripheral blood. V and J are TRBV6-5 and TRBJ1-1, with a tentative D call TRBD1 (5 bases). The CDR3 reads CASSYSAGIDTEAFF. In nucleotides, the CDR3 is TGTGCCAGCAGTTACTCGGCAGGGATAGACACTGAAGCTTTCTTT.